The next 18 T cell receptor beta chains were all read from a single sample in a study of spatial heterogeneity in lung cancer. Time point denoted: sample taken at primary tumor resection. Tumor, nontumor lung or frozen PBMC supplied whole RNA that was sequenced unsorted. TCRdb fed the 5' RACE reads into MiXCR, producing one record per CDR3 protein. The profile shows some 6,000 distinct CDR3 sequences, approximately 12% of them singletons. The sequenced sample was normal lung tissue next to the tumor, obtained at surgery. The source of these receptors is a male donor with early-stage non-small cell lung cancer.

This clonotype came up many times. The chain couples TRBV29-1 to TRBJ1-2; no clear D gene. The V end was cut by 5 bases, the J end by 3 bases, with 7 bases between. Looked up from germline, CDR1 is SQVTM and CDR2 is ANQGSEA. This CDR3 is 11 amino acids long. The CDR3 spells CSVLRDYGYTF. DNA of the CDR3: TGCAGCGTTCTGAGAGACTATGGCTACACCTTC. Full variable domain (outside the CDR3, taken from reference TRBV29-1 and TRBJ1-2): SAVISQKPSRDICQRGTSLTIQCQVDSQVTMMFWYRQQPGQSLTLIATANQGSEATYESGFVIDKFPISRPNLTFSTLTVSNMSPEDSSIYLCSVLRDYGYTFGSGTRLTVV.

This clonotype showed up many times. This rearrangement joins TRBV20-1 to TRBJ2-5; D ambiguous. The V end was cut by 6 bases, the J end by 1 base, with 12 bases between. Germline V gives CDR1 DFQATT, CDR2 SNEGSKA (reference sequence). CDR3 length equals 13 residues. CDR3 region: CSAKDWAQETQYF. The CDR3 DNA is TGCAGTGCCAAAGACTGGGCCCAAGAGACCCAGTACTTC.

The table lists this clonotype with many counts. This chain uses TRBV30 with TRBJ1-6; 7 bases map to TRBD1. This CDR3 contains 13 residues. Germline CDR1 GTSNPN, CDR2 SVGIG (reference sequence). V gave up 3 bases and J gave up 6 bases; unmatched junction bases: 2. The CDR3 here is CAWSPGGNSPLHF. As DNA, the CDR3 is TGTGCCTGGAGCCCAGGGGGTAATTCACCCCTCCACTTT.

This clonotype was observed a few times. This chain links TRBV30 with TRBJ2-5; weak D call: TRBD2 (5 bases). Germline V lookup: CDR1 GTSNPN, CDR2 SVGIG (reference sequence). The CDR3 is made up of 14 amino acids. V was cut by 4 bases and J by 0 bases, with 12 bases left in between. The CDR3 is CAWKRLQYQETQYF. The CDR3 DNA sequence: TGTGCCTGGAAAAGACTACAGTACCAAGAGACCCAGTACTTC.

This clonotype was counted many times. V usage is TRBV2 and J usage is TRBJ2-1; D ambiguous. This CDR3 region has 11 residues. Trimming pared 4 bases from V and 8 bases from J, leaving 6 bases between. Germline CDR1 is SNHLY and CDR2 is FYNNEI. Written as DNA, the CDR3 is TGTGCCAGCAGTGTAAGGGATGAGCAGTTCTTC. It codes for CASSVRDEQFF.

This clonotype was seen many times. The chain combines TRBV9 with TRBJ2-7, with 9 bases identical to TRBD2. V was clipped by 0 bases and J by 2 bases; unmatched bases: 6. The length of the CDR3 is 16 residues. Looked up from germline, CDR1 is SGDLS and CDR2 is YYNGEE. The CDR3 here is CASSVVSSGNPYEQYF. CDR3 sequence (DNA): TGTGCCAGCAGCGTAGTATCTAGCGGGAACCCCTACGAGCAGTACTTC.

This clonotype was detected ten times or more. The rearrangement uses TRBV2 and TRBJ2-7; D is perhaps TRBD1 (5 bases). This CDR3 is built from 15 residues. CDR1 and CDR2 (germline): SNHLY, FYNNEI. V was trimmed by 6 bases and J by 7 bases, leaving 22 bases between them. CDR3: CASRDIQALGLEQYF. CDR3 nucleotides: TGTGCCAGCAGAGATATACAGGCGTTGGGTCTGGAGCAGTACTTC.

By its share, this clonotype is medium-sized. This sequence joins TRBV28 and TRBJ1-3, with a weak D call TRBD1 (6 bases). Trimming took 1 base from V and 0 from J, leaving 10 bases between them. The germline CDR1 and CDR2 sequences are MDHEN and SYDVKM. This CDR3 spans 16 amino acids. The CDR3 region has the DNA TGTGCCAGCAGTTTATTGGGGGGCACCTCTGGAAACACCATATATTTT. Protein: CASSLLGGTSGNTIYF.

The chain has TRBV7-8 and TRBJ2-5, with 7 nucleotides matching TRBD2. CDR1 and CDR2 from the germline V gene are SGHVS and FQNEAQ. The trim removed 5 bases at V and 3 bases at J, leaving 3 bases unmatched. This CDR3 has 13 amino acids. The chain's CDR3 is CASSRSGEETQYF. Written as DNA, the CDR3 is TGTGCCAGCAGCCGCAGCGGGGAAGAGACCCAGTACTTC.

This clonotype was found many times. V gene TRBV2 combines with J gene TRBJ2-5; 12 bases agree with TRBD2. The J segment lost 4 bases and the V segment lost 4 bases, leaving 7 bases of the junction unmatched. Germline CDR1 and CDR2: SNHLY and FYNNEI. The CDR3 extends over 16 amino acids. DNA for the CDR3: TGTGCCAGCAGTGGGACTAGCGGGACCCACCGAGAGACCCAGTACTTC. Translation gives CASSGTSGTHRETQYF.

Ten or more counts support this clonotype. The rearrangement links TRBV15 to TRBJ2-4; D may be TRBD1 (5 bases). V was pared by 0 bases and J by 2 bases, with 17 bases between. CDR3 length: 18 residues. Germline CDR1 reads LNHNV; CDR2 reads YYDKDF (reference sequence). The DNA for the CDR3 is TGTGCCACCAGCAGAGATCCGCTCCAGACAGCATCCAAAAACATTCAGTACTTC. Residues: CATSRDPLQTASKNIQYF.

The rearrangement links TRBV13 to TRBJ2-1; 9 bases fit TRBD1. The junction had 14 bases not matched to a gene; V was cut back by 9 bases and J by 2 bases. The CDR3 contains 17 residues. CDR1 PRHDT and CDR2 FYEKMQ come from the germline V gene (reference sequence). The CDR3 is CASEGTGLRGTYNEQFF. The CDR3 DNA is TGTGCCAGTGAGGGGACAGGGTTGCGGGGAACCTACAATGAGCAGTTCTTC.

Relative to its sample, this clonotype is medium-sized. V usage is TRBV4-2 and J usage is TRBJ2-1; 9 bases are a match to TRBD2. In germline, CDR1 is LGHNA, CDR2 YNFKEQ. The CDR3 totals 16 residues. The V gene end was trimmed by 4 bases and the J gene end by 5 bases; junction bases not matched to a gene: 9. In DNA, the CDR3 is TGTGCCAGCAGCCCTTATATGACTAGCGGCGACAATGAGCAGTTCTTC. Translation gives CASSPYMTSGDNEQFF.

This clonotype counts as medium-sized. V gene TRBV10-3 combines with J gene TRBJ1-1, with D perhaps TRBD1 (5 bases). Germline V lookup: CDR1 ENHRY, CDR2 SYGVKD. V was pared by 11 bases and J by 6 bases, with 19 bases between. The CDR3 totals 13 residues. This chain's CDR3 is CASSRGEGAEAFF. CDR3 bases: TGTGCCTCCTCCCGGGGGGAAGGCGCTGAAGCTTTCTTT.

This clonotype occurred many times. V is TRBV12-3 or TRBV12-4 and J is TRBJ1-2; D possibly corresponds to TRBD1 (5 bases). The V and J ends lost 6 bases and 7 bases respectively, with 21 bases between them. The CDR3 has 15 amino acids. For the CDR3, the DNA is TGTGCCAGCAGGGGGCTAGGGGAGGATCTTCTTGGCTACACCTTC. Amino acids: CASRGLGEDLLGYTF.

This clonotype was seen repeatedly, ten times or more. V gene TRBV27 combines with J gene TRBJ1-1; D not resolved. Per the germline V gene, CDR1 is MNHEY and CDR2 is SMNVEV (reference sequence). There are 15 residues in the CDR3. With 5 bases removed from V and 0 bases from J, the gap between germline ends came to 13 bases. CDR3 nucleotides: TGTGCCAGCAGTCCCCTGGCGGCACTGAACACTGAAGCTTTCTTT. This sequence encodes CASSPLAALNTEAFF.

This clonotype was observed many times. V and J are TRBV5-4 and TRBJ2-2, with D unresolved. The germline gives CDR1 SGHNT, CDR2 YYREEE (reference sequence). Deletions cut 0 bases from V and 2 bases from J, with 5 bases between. This CDR3 contains 14 residues. The DNA for the CDR3 is TGTGCCAGCAGCTTGGACTACAACACCGGGGAGCTGTTTTTT. Protein: CASSLDYNTGELFF.

In its sample, this clonotype was seen many times. This sequence joins TRBV18 and TRBJ2-7; 9 bases map to TRBD2. V lost 2 bases, J lost 5 bases, and 13 bases stayed unmatched. The length of the CDR3 is 17 residues. Germline lookup yields CDR1 KGHSH and CDR2 LQKENI. CDR3 sequence reads: CASSPTASGTYLDEQYF. CDR3 nucleotides: TGTGCCAGCTCACCAACGGCTAGCGGGACGTATCTGGACGAGCAGTACTTC.